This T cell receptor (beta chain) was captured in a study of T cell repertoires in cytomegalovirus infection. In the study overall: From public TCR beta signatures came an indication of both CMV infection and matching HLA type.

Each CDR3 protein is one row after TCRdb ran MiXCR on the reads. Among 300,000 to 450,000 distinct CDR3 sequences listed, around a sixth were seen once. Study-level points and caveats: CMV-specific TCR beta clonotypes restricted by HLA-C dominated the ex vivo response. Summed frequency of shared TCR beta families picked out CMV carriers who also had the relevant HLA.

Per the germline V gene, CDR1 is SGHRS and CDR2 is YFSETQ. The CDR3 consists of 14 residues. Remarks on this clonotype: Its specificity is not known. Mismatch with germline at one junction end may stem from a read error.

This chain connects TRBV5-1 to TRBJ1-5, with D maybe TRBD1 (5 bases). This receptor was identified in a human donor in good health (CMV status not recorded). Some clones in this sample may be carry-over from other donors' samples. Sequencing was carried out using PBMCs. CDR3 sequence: CASSPTIGDQPQHF. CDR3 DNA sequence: TGTGCCAGCAGCCCAACCATAGGGGATCAGCCCCAGCATTTT.